The 21 T cell receptor beta chains given below trace back to one sample, sequenced in a study of control samples from healthy donors and cancer patients (dated by TCRdb to the early 2020s). The library was generated by the immunoSEQ multiplex PCR assay. TCRdb took over this immuneACCESS table, retaining in-frame rearrangements with V and J assigned. Such tables are incomplete; in checked studies, under half of the missing clones stem from an unresolved V gene, and the remainder is unexplained. The sample records roughly 86,000 clones, roughly 93% of which are singletons. Approximately 1.5% of the sample comes from the top ten. The sample taken for sequencing was blood. The receptors come from a woman aged 25 to 45 in good health.

The chain couples TRBV10-1 to TRBJ2-3; 8 nucleotides align to TRBD2. This CDR3 contains 15 residues. The V and J ends lost 3 bases and 4 bases, in that order; junction bases with no gene match: 6. Looked up from germline, CDR1 is WNHNN and CDR2 is SYGVQD (reference sequence). Here the CDR3 DNA reads TGCGCCAGCAGTGAACGCGGGGGGCCAGCAGATACGCAGTATTTT. It codes for CASSERGGPADTQYF.

Turning to this clone: At the DNA level, this CDR3 is encoded by other sequences in the same sample as well. This rearrangement joins TRBV5-1 to TRBJ2-1; the match to TRBD2 covers 16 bases. The CDR3 totals 17 residues. V was clipped by 0 bases and J by 9 bases; unmatched bases: 6. CDR1 and CDR2 (germline): SGHRS, YFSETQ. The CDR3 DNA follows: TGCGCCAGCAGCTTGGGGGGGACTAGCGGGGGGGCCGGTGAGCAGTTCTTC. Its protein product is CASSLGGTSGGAGEQFF.

The J gene is TRBJ2-7, the V gene TRBV10-3; D not resolved. V gave up 2 bases and J gave up 3 bases, with 11 bases separating them. The V gene's germline CDR1 is ENHRY and CDR2 SYGVKD. The CDR3 is made up of 14 amino acids. The CDR3 DNA reads as TGTGCCATCAGTGAGCCTGACAAGAGCTACGAGCAGTACTTC. Encoded protein: CAISEPDKSYEQYF.

The chain combines TRBV7-6 with TRBJ1-5; a possible D gene is TRBD1 (5 bases). V gave up 2 bases and J gave up 0 bases, with 8 bases separating them. The CDR3 is made up of 15 amino acids. Germline lookup yields CDR1 SGHVS and CDR2 FNYEAQ. In DNA form, the CDR3 reads TGTGCCAGCAGCTTATGGGGGGATAGCAATCAGCCCCAGCATTTT. Protein sequence: CASSLWGDSNQPQHF.

This chain connects TRBV5-1 to TRBJ2-7; D remains unclear. CDR1 is SGHRS, CDR2 YFSETQ, per germline. V lost 0 bases and J lost 4, with 17 bases in between. This CDR3 contains 16 residues. CDR3 nucleotides: TGCGCCAGCAGCTTGGCCTTGGGGATCCTGATGTACGAGCAGTACTTC. It specifies CASSLALGILMYEQYF.

The gene calls are TRBV27 and TRBJ1-2; D is uncertain. The CDR3 loop spans 14 amino acids. The V and J ends lost 7 bases and 6 bases respectively, with 18 bases between them. CDR1 is MNHEY, CDR2 SMNVEV, per germline (reference sequence). The CDR3 loop reads CASMRLGMGNGYTF. DNA of the CDR3: TGTGCCAGCATGCGGCTAGGAATGGGCAATGGCTACACCTTC.

The chain carries TRBV27 and TRBJ2-2; D gene ambiguous. Trimming cost V 4 bases and J 6 bases, with 15 bases left between them. CDR1 is MNHEY and CDR2 is SMNVEV in the germline V gene (reference sequence). CDR3 size: 15 residues. CDR3 nucleotides: TGTGCCAGCAGTTCGTGGGTTGGTCTCCCCGGGGAGCTGTTTTTT. It translates to CASSSWVGLPGELFF.

This sequence joins TRBV29-1 and TRBJ2-7; 8 positions match TRBD1. Trimming removed 4 bases from V and 3 bases from J; junction bases left unmatched: 2. The CDR3 totals 12 residues. The germline gives CDR1 SQVTM, CDR2 ANQGSEA. CDR3 in amino acids: CSVVDRGYEQYF. In nucleotides, the CDR3 is TGCAGCGTTGTTGACAGGGGCTACGAGCAGTACTTC.

The J gene is TRBJ1-1, the V gene TRBV2, with unresolved D. The CDR3 covers 12 residues. V dropped 8 bases and J dropped 2 bases, with 9 bases sitting between them. Germline lookup yields CDR1 SNHLY and CDR2 FYNNEI. As DNA, the CDR3 is TGTGCCAGCGCCTGGGGAAACACTGAAGCTTTCTTT. It codes for CASAWGNTEAFF.

This chain connects TRBV27 to TRBJ1-2, with 7 bases identical to TRBD1. V shed 10 bases and J 3 bases; nucleotides not matched to a gene: 5. The CDR3 loop spans 12 amino acids. Per the germline V gene, CDR1 is MNHEY and CDR2 is SMNVEV (reference sequence). CDR3: CATRQGYYGYTF. The CDR3 region has the DNA TGTGCCACCCGACAGGGATACTATGGCTACACCTTC.

The CDR3 DNA reads TGTGCCACCAGCCCAAAACGACACAATGAGCAGTTCTTC. Encoded protein: CATSPKRHNEQFF. This chain uses TRBV15 with TRBJ2-1; D not certain. The CDR3 has 13 residues. Trimming stripped 5 bases from V and 5 bases from J, with 10 bases between. Looked up from germline, CDR1 is LNHNV and CDR2 is YYDKDF (reference sequence).

The gene calls are TRBV16 and TRBJ2-7; D uncertain. This CDR3 region has 12 residues. The germline V gene encodes CDR1 KGHSY and CDR2 FQNENV. The V end lost 4 bases, the J end lost 2 bases, and 6 bases lay between the germline ends. The CDR3 DNA reads as TGTGCCAGCAGCCCCGGCACCTACGAGCAGTACTTC. Encoded protein: CASSPGTYEQYF.

This chain joins TRBV6-5 and TRBJ1-5; 8 bases line up with TRBD1. The CDR3 covers 16 residues. CDR1 and CDR2 from the germline V gene are MNHEY and SVGAGI. V dropped 4 bases and J dropped 3; count of bases not matched to a gene: 8. The CDR3 DNA reads as TGTGCCAGCAGTTCCAGGACAGGGACTTACAATCAGCCCCAGCATTTT. It is translated as CASSSRTGTYNQPQHF.

This chain uses TRBV9 with TRBJ1-1; TRBD1 matches 8 bases. V dropped 3 bases and J dropped 5; count of bases not matched to a gene: 9. CDR3 length: 15 amino acids. CDR1 is SGDLS and CDR2 is YYNGEE in the germline V gene. The CDR3 bases are TGTGCCAGCAGCGCCGCCTTGACAGGGGATACTGAAGCTTTCTTT. Translation: CASSAALTGDTEAFF.

This chain uses TRBV29-1 with TRBJ1-1; D not resolved. The CDR3 has 11 amino acids. Trimming stripped 4 bases from V and 0 bases from J, with 3 bases between. Per germline, CDR1 SQVTM and CDR2 ANQGSEA. For the CDR3, the DNA is TGCAGCGTTGTACTGAACACTGAAGCTTTCTTT. The encoded protein is CSVVLNTEAFF.

CDR3 loop: CASSPQNTGELFF. In nucleotides, the CDR3 is TGTGCCAGCAGTCCTCAGAACACCGGGGAGCTGTTTTTT. The gene calls are TRBV27 and TRBJ2-2; D uncertain. The CDR3 runs 13 residues. The germline V gene encodes CDR1 MNHEY and CDR2 SMNVEV (reference sequence). Between the trimmed V and J ends, which lost 5 bases and 1 base, there was a span of 5 bases.

The V gene is TRBV7-9, the J gene TRBJ2-1; 10 positions match TRBD2. The V gene end was trimmed by 7 bases and the J gene end by 10 bases; junction bases not matched to a gene: 25. The length of the CDR3 is 19 residues. Germline V gene data show CDR1 as SEHNR and CDR2 as FQNEAQ (reference sequence). The CDR3 is CASTVGGTDGTSVSHEQFF. In DNA, the CDR3 is TGTGCCAGCACTGTGGGGGGGACAGACGGGACTAGCGTAAGCCACGAGCAGTTCTTC.

The chain couples TRBV3-1 (or the pseudogene TRBV3-2) to TRBJ2-3; D possibly corresponds to TRBD1 (6 bases). CDR3 length: 13 amino acids. Trimming removed 5 bases from V and 8 bases from J, with 14 bases in between. Germline V gene data show CDR1 as LGHDT and CDR2 as YNNKEL (reference sequence). DNA for the CDR3: TGTGCCAGCAGCATGAGACAGGATGGTACGCAGTATTTT. Its protein is CASSMRQDGTQYF.

The rearrangement uses TRBV6-5 and TRBJ2-5; the D gene could be TRBD1 or TRBD2 (5 bases each). Germline V lookup: CDR1 MNHEY, CDR2 SVGAGI. The CDR3 consists of 14 residues. V lost 8 bases and J lost 3, with 16 bases in between. The CDR3 DNA sequence: TGTGCCAGCCGTTGGGGACCGGAGAAAGAGACCCAGTACTTC. It yields the protein CASRWGPEKETQYF.

V is TRBV2 and J is TRBJ1-4, with D unresolved. The V gene's germline CDR1 is SNHLY and CDR2 FYNNEI. The CDR3 is made up of 14 amino acids. V shed 7 bases and J shed 7 bases, with 16 bases lying between them. The chain's CDR3 is CASTPGPRGEKLFF. CDR3 sequence (DNA): TGTGCCAGCACCCCGGGTCCTCGTGGTGAAAAACTGTTTTTT.

This clone was seen just once. This rearrangement joins TRBV5-1 to TRBJ1-2; the D is unclear. V gave up 4 bases and J gave up 4 bases, with 14 bases separating them. The CDR3 length is 14 residues. The germline V gene has CDR1 SGHRS and CDR2 YFSETQ. The DNA for the CDR3 is TGCGCCAGCAGCCCCGATGGGCAGGTCTATGGCTACACCTTC. This codes for CASSPDGQVYGYTF.